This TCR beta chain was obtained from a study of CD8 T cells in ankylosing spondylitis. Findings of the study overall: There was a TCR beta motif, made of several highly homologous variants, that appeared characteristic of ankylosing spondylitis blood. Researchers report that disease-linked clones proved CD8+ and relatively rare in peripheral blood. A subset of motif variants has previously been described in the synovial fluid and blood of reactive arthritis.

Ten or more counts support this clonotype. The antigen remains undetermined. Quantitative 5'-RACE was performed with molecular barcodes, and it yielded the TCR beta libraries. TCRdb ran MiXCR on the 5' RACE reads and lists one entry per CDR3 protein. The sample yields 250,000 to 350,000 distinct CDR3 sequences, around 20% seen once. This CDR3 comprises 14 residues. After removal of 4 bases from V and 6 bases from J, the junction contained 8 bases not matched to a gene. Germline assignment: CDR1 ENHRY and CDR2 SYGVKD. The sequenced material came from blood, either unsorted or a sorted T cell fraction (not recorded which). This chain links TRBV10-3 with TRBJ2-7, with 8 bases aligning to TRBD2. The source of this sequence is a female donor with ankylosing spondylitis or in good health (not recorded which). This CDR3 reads CAISGPAAGGEQYF. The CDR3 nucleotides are TGTGCCATCAGTGGGCCAGCGGCGGGAGGCGAGCAGTACTTC.